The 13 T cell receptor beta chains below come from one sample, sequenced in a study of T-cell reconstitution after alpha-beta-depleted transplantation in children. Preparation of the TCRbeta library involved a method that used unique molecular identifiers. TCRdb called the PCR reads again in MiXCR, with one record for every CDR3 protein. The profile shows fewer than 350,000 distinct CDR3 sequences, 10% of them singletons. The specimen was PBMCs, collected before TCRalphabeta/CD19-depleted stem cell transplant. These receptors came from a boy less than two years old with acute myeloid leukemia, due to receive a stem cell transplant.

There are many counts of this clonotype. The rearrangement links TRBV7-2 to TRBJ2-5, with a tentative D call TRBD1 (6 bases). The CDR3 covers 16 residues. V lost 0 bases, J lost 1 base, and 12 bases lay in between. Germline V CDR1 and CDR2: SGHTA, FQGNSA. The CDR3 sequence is CASSLAPRGGQETQYF. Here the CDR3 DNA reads TGTGCCAGCAGCTTAGCGCCCAGGGGCGGCCAAGAGACCCAGTACTTC.

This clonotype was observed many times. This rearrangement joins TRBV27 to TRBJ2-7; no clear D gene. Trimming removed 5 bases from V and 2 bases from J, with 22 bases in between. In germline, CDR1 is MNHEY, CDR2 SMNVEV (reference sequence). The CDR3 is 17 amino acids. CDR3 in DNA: TGTGCCAGCAGTCCGAGCCGGCCGGGCCAGAAGACCTACGAGCAGTACTTC. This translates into CASSPSRPGQKTYEQYF.

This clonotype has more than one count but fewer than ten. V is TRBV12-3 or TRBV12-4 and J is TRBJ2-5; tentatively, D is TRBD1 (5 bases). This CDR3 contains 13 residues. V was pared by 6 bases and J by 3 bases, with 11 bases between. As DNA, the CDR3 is TGTGCCAGCAGGGGGCCGATGAAAGAGACCCAGTACTTC. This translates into CASRGPMKETQYF.

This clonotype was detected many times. DNA for the CDR3: TGTGCCAGCAGGAACAAGCTACAGAACACTGAAGCTTTCTTT. It codes for CASRNKLQNTEAFF. The chain uses TRBV28 and TRBJ1-1; D remains ambiguous. The CDR3 loop spans 14 amino acids. Trimming removed 6 bases at V and 1 base at J, with 12 bases between. Germline V CDR1 and CDR2: MDHEN, SYDVKM.

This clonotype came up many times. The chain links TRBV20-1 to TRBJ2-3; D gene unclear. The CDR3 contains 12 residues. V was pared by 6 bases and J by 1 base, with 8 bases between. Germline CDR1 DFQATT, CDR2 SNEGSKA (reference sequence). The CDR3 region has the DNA TGCAGTGCCAGACATCGCACAGATACGCAGTATTTT. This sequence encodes CSARHRTDTQYF.

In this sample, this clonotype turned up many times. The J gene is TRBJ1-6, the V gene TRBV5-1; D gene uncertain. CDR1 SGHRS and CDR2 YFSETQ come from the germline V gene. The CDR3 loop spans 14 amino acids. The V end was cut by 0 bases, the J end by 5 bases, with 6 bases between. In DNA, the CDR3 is TGCGCCAGCAGCTTGGAGGGAAATAATTCACCCCTCCACTTT. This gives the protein CASSLEGNNSPLHF.

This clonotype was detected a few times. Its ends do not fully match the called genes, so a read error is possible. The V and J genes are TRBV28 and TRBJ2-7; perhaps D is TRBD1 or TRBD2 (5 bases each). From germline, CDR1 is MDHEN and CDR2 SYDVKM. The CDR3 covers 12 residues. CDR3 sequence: CASSYEPRDVSF. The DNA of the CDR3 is TGTGCCAGCAGCTATGAGCCTCGGGACGTTTCTTTC.

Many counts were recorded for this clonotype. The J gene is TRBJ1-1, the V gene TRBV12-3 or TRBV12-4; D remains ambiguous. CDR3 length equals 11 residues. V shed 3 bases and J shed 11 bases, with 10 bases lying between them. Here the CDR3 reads CASSFGFEAFF. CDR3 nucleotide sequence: TGTGCCAGCAGTTTCGGCTTCGAGGCTTTCTTT.

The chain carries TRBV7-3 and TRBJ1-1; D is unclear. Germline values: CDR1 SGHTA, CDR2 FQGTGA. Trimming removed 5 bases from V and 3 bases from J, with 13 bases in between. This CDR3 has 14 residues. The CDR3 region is CASSATRADTEAFF. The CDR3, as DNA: TGTGCCAGCAGCGCCACAAGGGCGGACACTGAAGCTTTCTTT.

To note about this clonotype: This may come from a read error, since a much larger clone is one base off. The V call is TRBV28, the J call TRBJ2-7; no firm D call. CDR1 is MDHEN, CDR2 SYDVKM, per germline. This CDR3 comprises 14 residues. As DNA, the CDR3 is TGTGCCAGCAGTTCCGCGGTCCTTTCCTACGAGCAGTGCTTC. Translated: CASSSAVLSYEQCF.

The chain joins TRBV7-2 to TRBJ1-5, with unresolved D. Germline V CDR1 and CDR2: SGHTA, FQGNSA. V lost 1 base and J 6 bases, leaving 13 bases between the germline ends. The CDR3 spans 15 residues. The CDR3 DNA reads TGTGCCAGCAGCTTAGGAGGCCGGGCGGCTCAGCCCCAGCATTTT. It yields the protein CASSLGGRAAQPQHF.

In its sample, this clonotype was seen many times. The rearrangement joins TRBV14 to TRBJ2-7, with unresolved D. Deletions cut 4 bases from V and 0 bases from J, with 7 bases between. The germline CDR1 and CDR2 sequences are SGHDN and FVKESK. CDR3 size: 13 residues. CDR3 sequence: CASSLTASYEQYF. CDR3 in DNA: TGTGCCAGCAGCCTAACAGCCTCCTACGAGCAGTACTTC.

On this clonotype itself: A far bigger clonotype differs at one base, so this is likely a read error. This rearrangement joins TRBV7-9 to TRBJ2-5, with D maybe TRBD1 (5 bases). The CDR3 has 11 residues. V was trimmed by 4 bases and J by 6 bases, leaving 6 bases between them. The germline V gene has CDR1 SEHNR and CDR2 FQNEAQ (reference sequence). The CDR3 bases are TGTGCCAGCAGCTCAGGGAAGACCCAGTACTTC. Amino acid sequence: CASSSGKTQYF.